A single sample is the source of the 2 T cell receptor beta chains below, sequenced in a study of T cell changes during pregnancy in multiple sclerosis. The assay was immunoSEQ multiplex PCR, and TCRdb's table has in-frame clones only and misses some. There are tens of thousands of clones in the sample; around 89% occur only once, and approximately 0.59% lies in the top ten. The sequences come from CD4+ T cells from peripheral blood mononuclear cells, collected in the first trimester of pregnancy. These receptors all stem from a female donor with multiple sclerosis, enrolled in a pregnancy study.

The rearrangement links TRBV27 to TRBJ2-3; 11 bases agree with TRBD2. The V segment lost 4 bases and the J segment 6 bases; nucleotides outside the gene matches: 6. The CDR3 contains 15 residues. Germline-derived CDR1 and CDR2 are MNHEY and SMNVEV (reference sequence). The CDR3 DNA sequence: TGTGCCAGCAGTTCCCCTAGCGGGAGGACGGATACGCAGTATTTT. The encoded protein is CASSSPSGRTDTQYF.

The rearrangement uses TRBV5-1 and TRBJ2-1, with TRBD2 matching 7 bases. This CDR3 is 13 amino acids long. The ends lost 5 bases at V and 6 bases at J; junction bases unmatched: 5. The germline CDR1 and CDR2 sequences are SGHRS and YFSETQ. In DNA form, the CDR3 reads TGCGCCAGCAGTGAGGGAGGGCTCAATGAGCAGTTCTTC. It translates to CASSEGGLNEQFF. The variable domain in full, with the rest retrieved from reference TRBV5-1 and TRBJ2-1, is KAGVTQTPRYLIKTRGQQVTLSCSPISGHRSVSWYQQTPGQGLQFLFEYFSETQRNKGNFPGRFSGRQFSNSRSEMNVSTLELGDSALYLCASSEGGLNEQFFGPGTRLTVL.